This TCR beta chain originates from a study of T cells in localized non-small cell lung cancer. General study findings and limits: Uninvolved adjacent lung showed higher T cell clonality than tumor. In the blood, greater T cell density corresponded to longer overall survival. The study detected a median approximately 57 of the top 100 tumor clones in adjacent lung.

Germline lookup yields CDR1 SEHNR and CDR2 FQNEAQ (reference sequence). The CDR3 loop spans 15 amino acids. Losses at the gene ends were 5 bases for V and 8 bases for J; bases not matched to a gene: 6. Assay used: immunoSEQ multiplex PCR; TCRdb lists only in-frame clones, some missing. The data show tens of thousands of clones, 85% seen once. Notes on this clone: The antigen is undetermined.

The V gene is TRBV7-9, the J gene TRBJ2-1; 13 positions agree with TRBD2. The origin of this receptor is a woman aged 40-70 years with stage II squamous cell lung carcinoma. Sample: PBMCs, taken before any cancer treatment. This chain's CDR3 is CASSKGLAGTYEQFF. The CDR3 nucleotides read TGTGCCAGCAGCAAGGGACTAGCGGGAACGTATGAGCAGTTCTTC.